The 19 T cell receptor beta chains below all came from one sample that was sequenced in a study of blood T cell repertoires in COVID-19. Profiling relied on immunoSEQ multiplex PCR, and the TCRdb table lists in-frame clones only, not all of them. The sample carries roughly 81,000 clones, around 90% recorded once. What was sequenced was peripheral blood. These receptors originate from a man aged 25 to 40 with acute or convalescent COVID-19.

This sequence joins TRBV5-6 and TRBJ2-5, with D unresolved. CDR3 length equals 11 residues. V gave up 4 bases and J gave up 3 bases, with 4 bases separating them. CDR1 and CDR2 from the germline V gene are SGHDT and YYEEEE. Written as DNA, the CDR3 is TGTGCCAGCAGCGTTAAAGAGACCCAGTACTTC. As protein: CASSVKETQYF.

This rearrangement joins TRBV6-4 to TRBJ1-2; 7 bases map to TRBD1. CDR1 and CDR2 from the germline V gene are MRHNA and SNTAGT. This CDR3 contains 19 residues. After removal of 1 base from V and 3 bases from J, the junction contained 17 bases not matched to a gene. CDR3 nucleotide sequence: TGTGCCAGCAGTGACTATAGACAGGGAAAGACTAAGGGCTACTATGGCTACACCTTC. This sequence encodes CASSDYRQGKTKGYYGYTF.

The chain carries TRBV28 and TRBJ1-1, with D hard to call. Looked up from germline, CDR1 is MDHEN and CDR2 is SYDVKM. V lost 6 bases and J lost 4, with 15 bases in between. This CDR3 is 14 amino acids long. The CDR3 loop is CASRWSMEITEAFF. CDR3 nucleotides: TGTGCCAGCAGATGGAGTATGGAAATCACTGAAGCTTTCTTT.

V is TRBV27 and J is TRBJ1-5; D might be TRBD1 (6 bases). CDR1 MNHEY and CDR2 SMNVEV come from the germline V gene (reference sequence). The CDR3 totals 14 residues. V shed 6 bases and J shed 3 bases, with 12 bases lying between them. CDR3 region: CASRPTGFNQPQHF. As DNA, the CDR3 is TGTGCCAGCAGGCCTACAGGGTTCAATCAGCCCCAGCATTTT.

The V call is TRBV18, the J call TRBJ2-1, with TRBD1 matching over 7 bases. CDR3 length: 14 amino acids. Germline V gene lookup returns CDR1 KGHSH and CDR2 LQKENI. V gave up 3 bases and J gave up 5 bases; unmatched junction bases: 4. The CDR3 is CASSPQGQNNEQFF. CDR3 sequence (DNA): TGTGCCAGCTCACCGCAGGGACAGAACAATGAGCAGTTCTTC.

In its sample, this clone was seen a few times. This chain connects TRBV3-1 (or the pseudogene TRBV3-2) to TRBJ2-5, with D possibly TRBD1 on 5 matching bases. From germline, CDR1 is LGHDT and CDR2 YNNKEL (reference sequence). Trimming removed 2 bases from V and 5 bases from J, with 15 bases in between. This CDR3 is built from 15 residues. CDR3 bases: TGTGCCAGCAGCCAACTTGGGGCCCTCGGGGAGACCCAGTACTTC. Its protein is CASSQLGALGETQYF.

The chain employs TRBV6-6 and TRBJ1-4; unclear D gene. Germline V CDR1 and CDR2: MNHNY, SVGAGI (reference sequence). The CDR3 contains 12 residues. V was trimmed by 2 bases and J by 8 bases, leaving 6 bases between them. The CDR3 coding sequence is TGTGCCAGCAGTTACGTGACAGAAAAACTGTTTTTT. Its protein is CASSYVTEKLFF.

This chain links TRBV18 with TRBJ1-1, with D uncertain. This CDR3 is 16 amino acids long. V gave up 3 bases and J gave up 1 base, with 15 bases separating them. Germline V gene lookup returns CDR1 KGHSH and CDR2 LQKENI. CDR3 in DNA: TGTGCCAGCTCACCTAATTCCGGTTCAGGGAACACTGAAGCTTTCTTT. Its protein is CASSPNSGSGNTEAFF. The complete variable domain, with remaining parts taken from reference TRBV18 and TRBJ1-1, reads NAGVMQNPRHLVRRRGQEARLRCSPMKGHSHVYWYRQLPEEGLKFMVYLQKENIIDESGMPKERFSAEFPKEGPSILRIQQVVRGDSAAYFCASSPNSGSGNTEAFFGQGTRLTVV.

This clone was counted once. The gene calls are TRBV6-5 and TRBJ2-1; 10 bases match TRBD2. V was clipped by 1 base and J by 10 bases; unmatched bases: 10. The germline gives CDR1 MNHEY, CDR2 SVGAGI. The CDR3 runs to 16 residues. CDR3 DNA sequence: TGTGCCAGCAGTTACTTAGGGCTAGCGGGAGACAGGGAGCAGTTCTTC. Translation: CASSYLGLAGDREQFF.

The chain uses TRBV28 and TRBJ1-6, with a weak D call TRBD1 (6 bases). V was trimmed by 6 bases and J by 7 bases, leaving 19 bases between them. This CDR3 contains 16 residues. Germline loops: CDR1 MDHEN, CDR2 SYDVKM. The CDR3 sequence: CASRSARFGQNSPLHF. In DNA form, the CDR3 reads TGTGCCAGCAGGTCCGCCAGGTTCGGACAGAATTCACCCCTCCACTTT.

Worth noting for this clone: An end of the junction differs from the germline gene, which may be a read error. J is TRBJ2-1 and V is TRBV4-1; 8 bases fit TRBD2. The CDR3 covers 15 residues. The germline CDR1 and CDR2 sequences are MGHRA and YSYEKL. CDR3 nucleotides: TGCGCCAGCAGCCAAGATCGCGGGGGACGGGAGGGAACTGTCTTC. Residues: CASSQDRGGREGTVF.

This chain links TRBV3-1 (or the pseudogene TRBV3-2) with TRBJ2-2; 13 bases fit TRBD2. The V and J ends lost 4 bases and 7 bases, in that order; junction bases with no gene match: 6. This CDR3 has 16 amino acids. In germline, CDR1 is LGHDT, CDR2 YNNKEL (reference sequence). In DNA, the CDR3 is TGTGCCAGCAGCCCGGGACTAGCGGGAATGGGCGGGGAGCTGTTTTTT. It is translated as CASSPGLAGMGGELFF.

This chain uses TRBV20-1 with TRBJ2-7, with unresolved D. The CDR3 has 12 residues. The germline V gene encodes CDR1 DFQATT and CDR2 SNEGSKA (reference sequence). The ends were cut back, 3 bases at V and 4 bases at J, with 10 bases in the middle. This chain's CDR3 is CSASDFSYEQYF. CDR3 DNA sequence: TGCAGTGCTAGTGACTTTTCTTACGAGCAGTACTTC.

The chain links TRBV9 to TRBJ2-1; no reliable D call. The V gene's germline CDR1 is SGDLS and CDR2 YYNGEE. Trimming shortened V by 0 bases and J by 0 bases, and 4 bases separated the two germline ends. The CDR3 is 14 residues long. The CDR3 bases are TGTGCCAGCAGCGTAGGCAGCTCCTACAATGAGCAGTTCTTC. It yields the protein CASSVGSSYNEQFF.

The chain's CDR3 is CASSLRQGPTDTQYF. Here the CDR3 DNA reads TGTGCCAGCAGCCTACGACAGGGACCTACAGATACGCAGTATTTT. The J gene is TRBJ2-3, the V gene TRBV6-5, with 7 bases fitting TRBD1. Trimming took 6 bases from V and 3 from J; bases not matched to a gene: 9. CDR1 and CDR2 from the germline V gene are MNHEY and SVGAGI. CDR3 length: 15 residues.

The chain's CDR3 is CASKGTSSYEQFF. The CDR3 nucleotides read TGTGCCAGCAAAGGAACTAGCAGCTATGAGCAGTTCTTC. J is TRBJ2-1 and V is TRBV2; tentative D call: TRBD2 (6 bases). The germline V gene has CDR1 SNHLY and CDR2 FYNNEI. Trimming took 7 bases from V and 8 from J, leaving 15 bases between them. There are 13 residues in the CDR3.

This rearrangement joins TRBV9 to TRBJ2-3; D is perhaps TRBD2 (6 bases). This CDR3 comprises 16 residues. The V gene lost 3 bases and the J gene lost 2 bases, with 16 bases spanning the gap. The germline CDR1 and CDR2 sequences are SGDLS and YYNGEE. This CDR3 reads CASSGRLGGITDTQYF. The CDR3 DNA is TGTGCCAGCAGCGGGAGGCTTGGAGGGATCACAGATACGCAGTATTTT.

The chain recombines TRBV5-4 with TRBJ1-1; no definite D call. From germline, CDR1 is SGHNT and CDR2 YYREEE (reference sequence). CDR3 length equals 15 residues. Trimming removed 4 bases at V and 3 bases at J, with 16 bases between. CDR3 region: CASSARERDDTEAFF. The CDR3, as DNA: TGTGCCAGCAGCGCTAGGGAGAGAGACGACACTGAAGCTTTCTTT.

V gene TRBV3-1 (or the pseudogene TRBV3-2) combines with J gene TRBJ2-1; 9 nucleotides match TRBD1. The CDR3 is 16 amino acids. Trimming took 0 bases from V and 3 from J; bases not matched to a gene: 3. In germline, CDR1 is LGHDT, CDR2 YNNKEL (reference sequence). CDR3 protein: CASSQDRDRDYNEQFF. CDR3 nucleotide sequence: TGTGCCAGCAGCCAAGACCGGGACAGGGACTACAATGAGCAGTTCTTC.